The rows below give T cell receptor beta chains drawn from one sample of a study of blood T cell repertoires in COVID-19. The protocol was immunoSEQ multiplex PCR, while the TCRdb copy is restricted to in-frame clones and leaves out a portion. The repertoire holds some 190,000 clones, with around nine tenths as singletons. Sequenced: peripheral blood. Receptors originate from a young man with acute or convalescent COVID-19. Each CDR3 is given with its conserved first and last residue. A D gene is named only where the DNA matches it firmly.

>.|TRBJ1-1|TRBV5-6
CASSLADTEAFF
TGTGCCAGCAGCTTGGCGGACACTGAAGCTTTCTTT
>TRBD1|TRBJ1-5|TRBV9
CASSGGQSYQPQHF
TGTGCCAGCAGCGGGGGACAGTCCTATCAGCCCCAGCATTTT
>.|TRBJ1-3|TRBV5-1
CASSLDSSGNTIYF
TGCGCCAGCAGCTTGGATTCTTCTGGAAACACCATATATTTT
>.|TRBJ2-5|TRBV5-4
CASSLAGLRETQYF
TGTGCCAGCAGCTTGGCCGGACTAAGAGAGACCCAGTACTTC
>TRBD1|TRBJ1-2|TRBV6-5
CASSYSTQGAGYTF
TGTGCCAGCAGTTACTCGACCCAGGGGGCGGGCTACACCTTC
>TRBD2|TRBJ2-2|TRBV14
CASSLRTSGSIVGELFF
TGTGCCAGCAGCCTAAGGACTAGCGGGAGTATAGTCGGGGAGCTGTTTTTT
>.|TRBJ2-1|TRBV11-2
CASSITDEQFF
TGTGCCAGCAGCATCACAGATGAGCAGTTCTTC
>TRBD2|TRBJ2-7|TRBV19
CASSVSSGRAYEQYF
TGTGCCAGTAGTGTCTCTAGCGGGAGAGCCTACGAGCAGTACTTC
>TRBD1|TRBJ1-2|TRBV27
CASSLMVGQGIYGYTF
TGTGCCAGCAGTTTAATGGTGGGACAGGGAATCTATGGCTACACCTTC
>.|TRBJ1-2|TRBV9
CASSVGGVWAYGYTF
TGTGCCAGCAGCGTAGGCGGGGTATGGGCCTATGGCTACACCTTC
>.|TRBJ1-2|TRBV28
CATSLYRLEGYGYTF
TGTGCCACCAGTTTATACAGACTGGAGGGCTATGGCTACACCTTC
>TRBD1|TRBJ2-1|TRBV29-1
CSVRGGRGNEQFF
TGCAGCGTAAGAGGGGGCAGGGGTAATGAGCAGTTCTTC
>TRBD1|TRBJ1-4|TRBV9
CASSASGTGVEKLFF
TGTGCCAGCAGCGCCTCCGGGACAGGGGTCGAAAAACTGTTTTTT
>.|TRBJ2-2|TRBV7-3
CASTSDTGELFF
TGTGCCAGCACTTCCGACACCGGGGAGCTGTTTTTT
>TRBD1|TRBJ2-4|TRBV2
CASRAGQGRLGKNIQYF
TGTGCCAGCAGAGCCGGACAGGGAAGGCTAGGCAAAAACATTCAGTACTTC
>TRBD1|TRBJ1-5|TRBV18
CASSPLGTGGKTDQPQHF
TGTGCCAGCTCACCCCTAGGGACAGGGGGAAAGACGGATCAGCCCCAGCATTTT
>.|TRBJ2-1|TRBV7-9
CASSPEPRGNEQFF
TGTGCCAGCAGCCCTGAACCAAGGGGGAATGAGCAGTTCTTC
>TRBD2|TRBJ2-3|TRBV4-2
CASSRRAGGPEDTQYF
TGTGCCAGCAGCCGCCGAGCGGGAGGGCCTGAAGATACGCAGTATTTT
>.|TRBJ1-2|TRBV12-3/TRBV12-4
CASRATGGYGYTF
TGTGCCAGCAGAGCTACAGGCGGCTATGGCTACACCTTC
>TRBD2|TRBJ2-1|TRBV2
CASKRLAGGPDEQFF
TGTGCCAGCAAAAGACTAGCGGGGGGCCCGGATGAGCAGTTCTTC
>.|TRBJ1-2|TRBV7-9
CASSFSGSGYTF
TGTGCCAGCAGCTTTTCCGGGAGTGGCTACACCTTC
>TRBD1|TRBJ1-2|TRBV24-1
CATSDPGGRGYTF
TGTGCCACCAGTGATCCAGGGGGCCGTGGCTACACCTTC
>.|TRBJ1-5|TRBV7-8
CASSLGGGAHNQPQHF
TGTGCCAGCAGCTTAGGGGGCGGGGCACATAATCAGCCCCAGCATTTT
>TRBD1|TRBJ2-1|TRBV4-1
CASSPRGQGANNEQFF
TGCGCCAGCAGCCCCCGAGGGCAGGGGGCGAACAATGAGCAGTTCTTC
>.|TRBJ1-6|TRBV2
CATGGELASPLHF
TGTGCCACCGGGGGGGAATTAGCTTCACCCCTCCACTTT